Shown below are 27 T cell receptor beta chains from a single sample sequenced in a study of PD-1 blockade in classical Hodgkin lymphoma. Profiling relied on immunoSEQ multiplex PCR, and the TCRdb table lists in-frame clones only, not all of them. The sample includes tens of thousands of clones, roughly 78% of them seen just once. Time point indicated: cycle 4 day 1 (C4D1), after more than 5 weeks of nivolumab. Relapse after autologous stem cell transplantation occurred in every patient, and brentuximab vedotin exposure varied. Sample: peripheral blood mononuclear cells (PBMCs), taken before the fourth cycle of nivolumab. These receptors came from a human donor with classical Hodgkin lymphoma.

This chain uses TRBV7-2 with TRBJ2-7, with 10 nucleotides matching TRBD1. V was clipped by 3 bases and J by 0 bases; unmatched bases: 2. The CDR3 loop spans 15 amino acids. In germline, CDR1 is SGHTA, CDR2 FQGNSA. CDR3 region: CASSLDRGVSYEQYF. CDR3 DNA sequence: TGTGCCAGCAGCTTGGACAGGGGGGTCTCCTACGAGCAGTACTTC.

DNA of the CDR3: TGTGCCTGGAGCGTTGATTTGAACAATGAGCAGTTCTTC. Protein: CAWSVDLNNEQFF. The chain employs TRBV30 and TRBJ2-1; the D is unclear. The CDR3 runs 13 residues. Per the germline V gene, CDR1 is GTSNPN and CDR2 is SVGIG (reference sequence). The V gene lost 3 bases and the J gene lost 5 bases, with 11 bases spanning the gap.

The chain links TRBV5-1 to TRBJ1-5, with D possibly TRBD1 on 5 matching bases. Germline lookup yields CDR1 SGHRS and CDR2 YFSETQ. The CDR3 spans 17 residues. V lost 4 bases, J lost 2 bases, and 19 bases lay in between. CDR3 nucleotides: TGCGCCAGCAGCCCCTCAACGGGGGGTCCTGGCAATCAGCCCCAGCATTTT. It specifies CASSPSTGGPGNQPQHF.

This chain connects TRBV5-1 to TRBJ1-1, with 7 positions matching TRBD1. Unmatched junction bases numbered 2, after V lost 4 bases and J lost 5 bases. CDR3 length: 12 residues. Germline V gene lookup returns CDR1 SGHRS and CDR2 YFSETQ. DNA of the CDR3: TGCGCCAGCAGCCCGGGACAGACTGAAGCTTTCTTT. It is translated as CASSPGQTEAFF.

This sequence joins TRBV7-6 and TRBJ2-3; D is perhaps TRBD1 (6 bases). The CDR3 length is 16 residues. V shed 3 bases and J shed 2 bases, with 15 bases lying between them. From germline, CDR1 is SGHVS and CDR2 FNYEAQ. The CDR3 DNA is TGTGCCAGCAGCTTTTTAGCCCGGGACAACACAGATACGCAGTATTTT. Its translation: CASSFLARDNTDTQYF. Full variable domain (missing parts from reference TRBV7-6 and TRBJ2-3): GAGVSQSPRYKVTKRGQDVALRCDPISGHVSLYWYRQALGQGPEFLTYFNYEAQQDKSGLPNDRFSAERPEGSISTLTIQRTEQRDSAMYRCASSFLARDNTDTQYFGPGTRLTVL.

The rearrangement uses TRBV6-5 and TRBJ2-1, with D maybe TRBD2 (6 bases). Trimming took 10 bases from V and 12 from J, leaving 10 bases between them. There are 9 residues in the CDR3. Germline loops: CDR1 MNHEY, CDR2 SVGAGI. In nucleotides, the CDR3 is TGTGCCACGGGGACTTGGCAGTTCTTC. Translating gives CATGTWQFF.

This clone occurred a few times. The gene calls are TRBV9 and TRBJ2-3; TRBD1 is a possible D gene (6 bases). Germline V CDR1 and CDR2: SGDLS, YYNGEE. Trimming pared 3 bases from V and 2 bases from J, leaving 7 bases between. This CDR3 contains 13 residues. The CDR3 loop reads CASSEGHTDTQYF. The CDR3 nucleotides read TGTGCCAGCAGCGAGGGACACACAGATACGCAGTATTTT.

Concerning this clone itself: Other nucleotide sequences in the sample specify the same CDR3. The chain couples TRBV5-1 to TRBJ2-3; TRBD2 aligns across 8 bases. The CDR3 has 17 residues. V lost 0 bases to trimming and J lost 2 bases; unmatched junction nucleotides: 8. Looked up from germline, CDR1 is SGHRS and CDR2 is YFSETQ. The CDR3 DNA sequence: TGCGCCAGCAGCTTGGTTGGCGGGGGGACTTTCACAGATACGCAGTATTTT. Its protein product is CASSLVGGGTFTDTQYF.

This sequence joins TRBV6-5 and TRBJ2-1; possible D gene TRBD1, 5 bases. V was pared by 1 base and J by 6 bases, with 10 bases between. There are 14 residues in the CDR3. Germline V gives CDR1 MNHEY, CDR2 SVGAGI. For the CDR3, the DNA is TGTGCCAGCAGTTACTTCTTCCAGGGCAATGAGCAGTTCTTC. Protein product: CASSYFFQGNEQFF.

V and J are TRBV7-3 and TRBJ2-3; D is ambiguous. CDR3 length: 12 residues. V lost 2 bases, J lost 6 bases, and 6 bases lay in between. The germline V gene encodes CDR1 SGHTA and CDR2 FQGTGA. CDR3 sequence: CASSLYGDTQYF. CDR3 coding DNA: TGTGCCAGCAGCTTATATGGGGATACGCAGTATTTT. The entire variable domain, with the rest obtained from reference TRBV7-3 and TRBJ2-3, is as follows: GAGVSQTPSNKVTEKGKYVELRCDPISGHTALYWYRQSLGQGPEFLIYFQGTGAADDSGLPNDRFFAVRPEGSVSTLKIQRTERGDSAVYLCASSLYGDTQYFGPGTRLTVL.

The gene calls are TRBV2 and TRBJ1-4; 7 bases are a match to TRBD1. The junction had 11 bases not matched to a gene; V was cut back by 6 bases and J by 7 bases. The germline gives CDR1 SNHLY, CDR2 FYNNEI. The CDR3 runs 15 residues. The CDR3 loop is CASSSSRGDSEKLFF. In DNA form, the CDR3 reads TGTGCCAGCAGCTCCTCTCGGGGGGACAGTGAAAAACTGTTTTTT.

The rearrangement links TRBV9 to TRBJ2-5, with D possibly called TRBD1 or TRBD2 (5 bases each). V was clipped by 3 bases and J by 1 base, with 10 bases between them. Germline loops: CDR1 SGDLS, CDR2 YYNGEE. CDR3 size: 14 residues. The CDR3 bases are TGTGCCAGCAGCGGGGACCTTTTCCAAGAGACCCAGTACTTC. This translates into CASSGDLFQETQYF.

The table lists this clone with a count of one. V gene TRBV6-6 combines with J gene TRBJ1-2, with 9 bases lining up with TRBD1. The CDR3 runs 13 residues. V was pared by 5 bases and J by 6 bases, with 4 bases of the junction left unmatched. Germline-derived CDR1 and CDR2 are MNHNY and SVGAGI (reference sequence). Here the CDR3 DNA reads TGTGCCAGCAGTACACAGGGGGCGAATGGCTACACCTTC. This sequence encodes CASSTQGANGYTF.

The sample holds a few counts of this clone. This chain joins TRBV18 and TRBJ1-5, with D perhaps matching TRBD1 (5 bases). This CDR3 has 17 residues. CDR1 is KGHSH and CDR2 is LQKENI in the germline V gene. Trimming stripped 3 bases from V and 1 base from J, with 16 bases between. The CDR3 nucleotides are TGTGCCAGCTCACCGACCACCGTGGGGGACAGCAATCAGCCCCAGCATTTT. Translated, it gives CASSPTTVGDSNQPQHF.

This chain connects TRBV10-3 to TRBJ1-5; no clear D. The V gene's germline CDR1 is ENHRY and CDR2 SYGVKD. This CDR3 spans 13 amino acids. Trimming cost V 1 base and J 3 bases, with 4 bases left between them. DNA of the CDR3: TGTGCCATCAGTGAGTTTATCAATCAGCCCCAGCATTTT. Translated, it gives CAISEFINQPQHF.

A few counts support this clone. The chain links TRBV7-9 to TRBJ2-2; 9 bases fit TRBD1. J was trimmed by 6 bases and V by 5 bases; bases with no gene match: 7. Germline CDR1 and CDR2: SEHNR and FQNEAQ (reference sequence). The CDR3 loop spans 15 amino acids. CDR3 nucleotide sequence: TGTGCCAGCAGCGCCGGGACAGGGTATTCCGGGGAGCTGTTTTTT. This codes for CASSAGTGYSGELFF.

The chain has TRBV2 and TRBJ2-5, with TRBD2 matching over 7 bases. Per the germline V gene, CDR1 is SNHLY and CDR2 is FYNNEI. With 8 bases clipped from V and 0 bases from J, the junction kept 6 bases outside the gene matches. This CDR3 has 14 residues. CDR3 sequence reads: CASCLAEHQETQYF. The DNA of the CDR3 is TGTGCCAGCTGTCTAGCGGAGCACCAAGAGACCCAGTACTTC.

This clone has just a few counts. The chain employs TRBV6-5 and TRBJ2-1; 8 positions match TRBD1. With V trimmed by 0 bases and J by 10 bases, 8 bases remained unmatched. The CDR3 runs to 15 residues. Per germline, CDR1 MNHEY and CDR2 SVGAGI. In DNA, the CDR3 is TGTGCCAGCAGTTACTCCCCCAGGGGGCCCCACGAGCAGTTCTTC. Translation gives CASSYSPRGPHEQFF.

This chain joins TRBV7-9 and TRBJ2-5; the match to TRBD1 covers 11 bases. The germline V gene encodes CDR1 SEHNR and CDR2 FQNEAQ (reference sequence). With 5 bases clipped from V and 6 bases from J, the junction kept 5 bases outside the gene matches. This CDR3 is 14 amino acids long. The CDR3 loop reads CASSRTGGSQTQYF. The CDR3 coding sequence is TGTGCCAGCAGCCGGACAGGGGGCTCGCAGACCCAGTACTTC.

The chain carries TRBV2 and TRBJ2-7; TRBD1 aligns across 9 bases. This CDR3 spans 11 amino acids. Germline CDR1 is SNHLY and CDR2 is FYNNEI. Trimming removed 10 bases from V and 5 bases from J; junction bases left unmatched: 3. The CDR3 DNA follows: TGTGCCACCGGGACAGGGAACGAGCAGTACTTC. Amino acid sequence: CATGTGNEQYF.

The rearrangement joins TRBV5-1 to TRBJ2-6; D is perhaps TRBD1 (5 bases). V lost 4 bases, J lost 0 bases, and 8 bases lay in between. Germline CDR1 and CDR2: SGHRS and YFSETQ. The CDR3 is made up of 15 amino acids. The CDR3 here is CASSPDTSGANVLTF. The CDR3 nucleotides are TGCGCCAGCAGCCCGGACACCTCTGGGGCCAACGTCCTGACTTTC. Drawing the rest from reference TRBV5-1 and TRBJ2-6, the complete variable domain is KAGVTQTPRYLIKTRGQQVTLSCSPISGHRSVSWYQQTPGQGLQFLFEYFSETQRNKGNFPGRFSGRQFSNSRSEMNVSTLELGDSALYLCASSPDTSGANVLTFGAGSRLTVL.

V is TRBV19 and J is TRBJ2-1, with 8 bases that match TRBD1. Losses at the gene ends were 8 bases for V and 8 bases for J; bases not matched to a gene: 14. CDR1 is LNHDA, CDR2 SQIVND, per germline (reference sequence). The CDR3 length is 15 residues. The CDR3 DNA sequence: TGTGCCAGTGCCCCTTGGGACAGGTCCTTGGATGAGCAGTTCTTC. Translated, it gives CASAPWDRSLDEQFF.

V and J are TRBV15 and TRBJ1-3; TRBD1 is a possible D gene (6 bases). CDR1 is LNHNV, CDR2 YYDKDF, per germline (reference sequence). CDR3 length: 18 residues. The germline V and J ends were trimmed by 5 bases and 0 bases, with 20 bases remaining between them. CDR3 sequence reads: CATSSPGQVFPSGNTIYF. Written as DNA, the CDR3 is TGTGCCACCAGCTCCCCGGGACAAGTCTTCCCCTCTGGAAACACCATATATTTT.

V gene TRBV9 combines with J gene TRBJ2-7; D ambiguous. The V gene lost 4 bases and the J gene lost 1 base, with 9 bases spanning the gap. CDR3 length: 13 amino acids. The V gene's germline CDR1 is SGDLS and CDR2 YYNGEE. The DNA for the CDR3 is TGTGCCAGCAGCCGTGCCAGGTCCTACGAGCAGTACTTC. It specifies CASSRARSYEQYF.

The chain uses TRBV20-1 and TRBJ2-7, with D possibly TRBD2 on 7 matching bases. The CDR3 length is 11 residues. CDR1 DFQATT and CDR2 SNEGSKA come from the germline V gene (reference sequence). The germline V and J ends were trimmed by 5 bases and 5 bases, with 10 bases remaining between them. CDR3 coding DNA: TGCAGTGCTCCGGGGGGCAACGAGCAGTACTTC. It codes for CSAPGGNEQYF.

CDR3 sequence: CASSYLASTEQFF. The CDR3 DNA reads TGTGCCAGCAGTTACCTGGCTAGCACGGAGCAGTTCTTC. The chain recombines TRBV6-6 with TRBJ2-1; a possible D gene is TRBD2 (5 bases). Deletions cut 2 bases from V and 10 bases from J, with 12 bases between. Looked up from germline, CDR1 is MNHNY and CDR2 is SVGAGI (reference sequence). CDR3 length equals 13 residues.

CDR3 loop: CASSRPGGGNSYEQYF. Written as DNA, the CDR3 is TGTGCCAGCAGCCGCCCGGGGGGGGGTAACTCCTACGAGCAGTACTTC. The chain uses TRBV7-2 and TRBJ2-7; 8 bases are a match to TRBD2. The germline V gene has CDR1 SGHTA and CDR2 FQGNSA. The V gene end was trimmed by 5 bases and the J gene end by 0 bases; junction bases not matched to a gene: 9. The CDR3 consists of 16 residues.